This T cell receptor (beta chain) was obtained from a study of cytomegalovirus exposure and HLA in healthy donors. Turning to this clone: Its antigen remains unknown.

Study results and limitations: In a later analysis, TCR beta V- and J-gene trimming was associated with a missense DCLRE1C variant. Available immune exposure information was restricted to CMV serostatus only. Association with HLA alleles at 0.05 false discovery rate was found for 15,000 or so TCR beta sequences in a later analysis. Among TCR sequences, most were rare, though some public TCRs appeared in many donors.

The PCR was carried out with 60 Vbeta primers and 13 Jbeta primers. This table comes from immunoSEQ multiplex PCR, and its TCRdb copy is limited to in-frame clones, with some not included. Of tens of thousands of clones in the sample, around 87% were seen once. Germline CDR1 reads MDHEN; CDR2 reads SYDVKM. The CDR3 spans 13 residues. Deletions cut 4 bases from V and 2 bases from J, with 5 bases between. The sequencing sample was made of PBMCs. The chain couples TRBV28 to TRBJ2-2; no clear D gene. The receptor comes from a woman in her 30s in good health and CMV-seropositive. CDR3 in amino acids: CASSSLNTGELFF. For the CDR3, the DNA is TGTGCCAGCAGTTCCCTCAACACCGGGGAGCTGTTTTTT. The whole variable domain, remainder taken from reference TRBV28 and TRBJ2-2, is DVKVTQSSRYLVKRTGEKVFLECVQDMDHENMFWYRQDPGLGLRLIYFSYDVKMKEKGDIPEGYSVSREKKERFSLILESASTNQTSMYLCASSSLNTGELFFGEGSRLTVL.